Each of the 9 T cell receptor beta chains below was sequenced from the same sample in a study of identical twins. In TCRdb, the 5' RACE reads were re-called with MiXCR into one record per CDR3 protein. Found here are 1,800,000 or so distinct CDR3 sequences, less than 40% of them singletons; the top ten hold approximately 0.25%. Material for sequencing was cord blood. These receptors all come from a newborn girl in good health.

There are a few counts of this clonotype. In DNA form, the CDR3 reads TGTGCCATCAGTGCGGGAGGGGTGTACAATGAGCAGTTCTTC. Translating gives CAISAGGVYNEQFF. This chain uses TRBV10-3 with TRBJ2-1, with 8 bases lining up with TRBD2. Germline V gene lookup returns CDR1 ENHRY and CDR2 SYGVKD. The CDR3 length is 14 residues. After removal of 4 bases from V and 4 bases from J, the junction contained 3 bases not matched to a gene.

V gene TRBV15 combines with J gene TRBJ1-3, with 10 bases aligning to TRBD1. There are 16 residues in the CDR3. Trimming cost V 0 bases and J 6 bases; bases outside gene matches: 5. Germline V gene sequence: CDR1 LNHNV, CDR2 YYDKDF (reference sequence). The CDR3 sequence: CATSRDSGTGANTIYF. The CDR3 DNA reads TGTGCCACCAGCAGAGACTCCGGGACAGGGGCAAACACCATATATTTT.

The gene calls are TRBV3-1 and TRBJ2-6, with a possible D match to TRBD2 (7 bases). Trimming took 2 bases from V and 0 from J, leaving 14 bases between them. Germline V gene sequence: CDR1 LGHDT, CDR2 YNNKEL (reference sequence). This CDR3 is 18 amino acids long. CDR3 region: CASSQLRGPSSGANVLTF. DNA for the CDR3: TGTGCCAGCAGCCAATTGCGGGGGCCGAGCTCTGGGGCCAACGTCCTGACTTTC.

The V gene is TRBV6-5, the J gene TRBJ2-5; 10 nucleotides match TRBD2. Matching the DNA end better, TRBJ2-7 makes the J call doubtful. Germline CDR1 MNHEY, CDR2 SVGAGI. This CDR3 comprises 14 residues. The CDR3 sequence: CASMQLAGTYEQYF. The CDR3 bases are TGTGCCAGCATGCAACTAGCGGGAACCTACGAGCAGTACTTC.

The V and J genes are TRBV20-1 and TRBJ2-1; 14 bases align to TRBD2. The CDR3 covers 19 residues. Germline assignment: CDR1 DFQATT and CDR2 SNEGSKA (reference sequence). The V gene end was trimmed by 2 bases and the J gene end by 4 bases; junction bases not matched to a gene: 13. The CDR3 region has the DNA TGCAGTGCTAGATCAGGACTAGCGGGAGGCCTGTCGACTTACAATGAGCAGTTCTTC. Its protein product is CSARSGLAGGLSTYNEQFF.

A note on this clonotype: A read error may produce the germline difference seen at one junction end. The CDR3 nucleotides read TGCAGTGCTGGAGAACCAGTCCCGGGCACAGATACGCAGTATTTT. Encoded protein: CSAGEPVPGTDTQYF. The chain uses TRBV20-1 and TRBJ2-3, with D unclear. CDR1 is DFQATT and CDR2 is SNEGSKA in the germline V gene (reference sequence). The CDR3 sequence is 15 residues long.

This clonotype was found a few times. This chain connects TRBV5-1 to TRBJ1-1; no clear D gene. With 6 bases removed from V and 10 bases from J, the gap between germline ends came to 19 bases. The CDR3 runs 13 residues. Per germline, CDR1 SGHRS and CDR2 YFSETQ. CDR3 DNA: TGCGCCAGCAAGGGCCTTATTACGGGCAGAGCTTTCTTT. Its translation: CASKGLITGRAFF. Variable domain in full (rest from reference TRBV5-1 and TRBJ1-1): KAGVTQTPRYLIKTRGQQVTLSCSPISGHRSVSWYQQTPGQGLQFLFEYFSETQRNKGNFPGRFSGRQFSNSRSEMNVSTLELGDSALYLCASKGLITGRAFFGQGTRLTVV.

V and J are TRBV5-1 and TRBJ1-6; D not certain. The germline V gene has CDR1 SGHRS and CDR2 YFSETQ. CDR3 length: 16 amino acids. V dropped 4 bases and J dropped 0 bases, with 11 bases sitting between them. The CDR3 coding sequence is TGCGCCAGCAGCGAACGCGGTGGCTCCTATAATTCACCCCTCCACTTT. Its protein product is CASSERGGSYNSPLHF.

This clonotype was found a few times. This chain uses TRBV4-2 with TRBJ2-2, with 7 bases fitting TRBD2. This CDR3 has 16 residues. Germline-derived CDR1 and CDR2 are LGHNA and YNFKEQ. J lost 2 bases, V lost 4 bases, and 7 bases had no gene match. The CDR3 region has the DNA TGTGCCAGCAGCCGGAGGCTAGCGGAAAACACCGGGGAGCTGTTTTTT. Its translation: CASSRRLAENTGELFF.